The sequence of this T cell receptor beta chain was determined in a study of shared clonotypes between healthy human individuals. Method: immunoSEQ multiplex PCR; TCRdb's copy keeps in-frame clones and lacks some. In the table there are 2 million to 3 million clones, more than 85% of which are singletons. The source is a man aged 18 to 30 in good health. Some clones in this sample may be carry-over from other donors' samples. The source material was naive CD4+ T cells from PBMCs. This sample's subset: CD45RA+ positively selected.

This CDR3 is CASSLSITTGPVRREQYF. The DNA of the CDR3 is TGTGCCAGCAGTTTATCCATTACGACAGGGCCCGTGAGGCGCGAGCAGTACTTC. The chain combines TRBV28 with TRBJ2-7; 7 bases match TRBD1. The CDR3 consists of 18 residues. J gave up 6 bases and V 1 base, and 18 bases lay outside the gene matches. Germline lookup yields CDR1 MDHEN and CDR2 SYDVKM.